The source of this TCR beta chain is a study of blood T cell repertoires in COVID-19. V lost 4 bases and J lost 1, with 4 bases in between. CDR1 and CDR2 (germline): MNHEY, SVGAGI. This CDR3 is 12 amino acids long. The data were produced by immunoSEQ multiplex PCR, yet TCRdb's version contains in-frame clones alone and is incomplete. The sample holds around 110,000 clones, roughly four fifths seen once. Material for sequencing was peripheral blood. The rearrangement joins TRBV6-5 to TRBJ1-1; D gene uncertain. This receptor was taken from an older woman with acute or convalescent COVID-19. The CDR3 DNA is TGTGCCAGCAGTTCCGGGAACACTGAAGCTTTCTTT. Translated: CASSSGNTEAFF.